The next 7 T cell receptor beta chains were all read from a single sample in a study of T-cell memory formation after mild COVID-19. TCRdb re-derived calls from the 5' RACE reads in MiXCR, one entry per CDR3 protein. The sample has around 300,000 distinct CDR3 sequences, around 15% seen once; the top ten hold approximately 21%. The specimen sequenced was PBMCs or a T cell subset sorted from them (not recorded which). All receptors derive from a man younger than 35 who had mild COVID-19 (a few samples of this study predate the infection). Cell type and time point are not known.

This clonotype was seen at least ten times. The chain joins TRBV7-9 to TRBJ2-5; D gene unclear. Trimming stripped 2 bases from V and 0 bases from J, with 1 base between. Per germline, CDR1 SEHNR and CDR2 FQNEAQ (reference sequence). CDR3 length: 12 amino acids. The chain's CDR3 is CASSLHQETQYF. The CDR3 DNA is TGTGCCAGCAGCTTACACCAAGAGACCCAGTACTTC.

This chain links TRBV5-6 with TRBJ2-1; 11 bases are a match to TRBD1. The CDR3 covers 17 residues. Germline CDR1 SGHDT, CDR2 YYEEEE. Unmatched junction bases numbered 6, after V lost 1 base and J lost 3 bases. CDR3 amino acids: CASSLRTGGKVYNEQFF. CDR3 nucleotide sequence: TGTGCCAGCAGCTTGAGGACAGGGGGCAAGGTCTACAATGAGCAGTTCTTC.

The chain couples TRBV7-2 to TRBJ2-7; 8 bases align to TRBD1. CDR1 and CDR2 from the germline V gene are SGHTA and FQGNSA. V was pared by 4 bases and J by 5 bases, with 7 bases of the junction left unmatched. CDR3 length equals 14 residues. This chain's CDR3 is CASSYRTGRDEQYF. For the CDR3, the DNA is TGTGCCAGCAGCTACCGGACAGGGCGGGACGAGCAGTACTTC.

This clonotype has only one observation. V is TRBV7-2 and J is TRBJ2-3; no firm D call. The V end lost 5 bases, the J end lost 6 bases, and 12 bases lay between the germline ends. From germline, CDR1 is SGHTA and CDR2 FQGNSA. The CDR3 has 13 residues. As DNA, the CDR3 is TGTGCCAGCAGCACAAGCCCCCGGGATACGCAGTATTTT. Amino acid sequence: CASSTSPRDTQYF.

This clonotype was detected a few times. The V call is TRBV19, the J call TRBJ2-7; 12 bases align to TRBD1. With V trimmed by 6 bases and J by 10 bases, 7 bases remained unmatched. The CDR3 totals 13 residues. Per the germline V gene, CDR1 is LNHDA and CDR2 is SQIVND (reference sequence). The chain's CDR3 is CASRGTGGDGQYF. As DNA, the CDR3 is TGTGCCAGTAGGGGGACAGGGGGCGACGGACAGTACTTC.

This clonotype was detected only a few times. This chain uses TRBV11-1 with TRBJ2-7; 7 positions match TRBD1. The CDR3 is 13 amino acids. Trimming took 5 bases from V and 6 from J; bases not matched to a gene: 7. Germline CDR1 SGHAT, CDR2 FQDESV (reference sequence). The CDR3 protein is CASSQSRDSEQYF. CDR3 sequence (DNA): TGTGCCAGCAGCCAGTCCCGGGACAGCGAGCAGTACTTC.

The table lists this clonotype with a few counts. The chain joins TRBV28 to TRBJ2-7; TRBD2 agrees at 7 bases. Germline trimming cut 3 bases from V and 5 bases from J; bases unmatched to any gene: 4. CDR3 length equals 13 residues. Germline CDR1 is MDHEN and CDR2 is SYDVKM. In nucleotides, the CDR3 is TGTGCCAGCAGTTTGGGGGGAGGGGACGAGCAGTACGTC. It codes for CASSLGGGDEQYV.